The 10 T cell receptor beta chains below come from one sample, sequenced in a study of T cell changes during pregnancy in multiple sclerosis. Clones were read by immunoSEQ multiplex PCR, and TCRdb kept only the in-frame ones, dropping some. The table includes about 100,000 clones, approximately 90% detected once. The input for sequencing was peripheral blood, taken in the second trimester of pregnancy. The receptors come from a female donor with multiple sclerosis, enrolled in a pregnancy study.

The chain uses TRBV21-1 and TRBJ2-7; TRBD1, the D gene given by the table, was not confirmed from the DNA. TRBV21-1 is a documented pseudogene. This CDR3 comprises 15 residues. The CDR3 loop is CASSKARDSSYEQYF. The CDR3, as DNA: TGTGCCAGCAGCAAAGCGCGAGACAGCTCCTACGAGCAGTACTTC.

V usage is TRBV6-1 and J usage is TRBJ2-5, with 10 bases lining up with TRBD1. Germline V gene sequence: CDR1 MNHNS, CDR2 SASEGT. With V trimmed by 7 bases and J by 4 bases, 6 bases remained unmatched. The CDR3 has 14 amino acids. The CDR3 nucleotides are TGTGCCAGCATGGACAGGGGGGGACCAGAGACCCAGTACTTC. As protein: CASMDRGGPETQYF.

For the CDR3, the DNA is TGTGCCAGCAAGGCAGGGATGAACACTGAAGCTTTCTTT. It specifies CASKAGMNTEAFF. This chain connects TRBV6-6 to TRBJ1-1, with a weak D call TRBD1 (5 bases). The CDR3 is 13 amino acids. The germline CDR1 and CDR2 sequences are MNHNY and SVGAGI (reference sequence). The V end was cut by 7 bases, the J end by 0 bases, with 9 bases between.

V gene TRBV6-1 combines with J gene TRBJ2-7; the D is unclear. The germline V and J ends were trimmed by 3 bases and 3 bases, with 9 bases remaining between them. Germline lookup yields CDR1 MNHNS and CDR2 SASEGT. CDR3 size: 13 residues. CDR3 in amino acids: CASSDPFNYEQYF. In DNA form, the CDR3 reads TGTGCCAGCAGTGACCCTTTTAACTACGAGCAGTACTTC.

This rearrangement joins TRBV11-3 to TRBJ1-1; TRBD1 is a possible D gene (5 bases). CDR1 is SGHNT, CDR2 YENEEA, per germline. This CDR3 has 14 residues. V was pared by 1 base and J by 2 bases, with 8 bases between. CDR3 sequence: CASSLGGVNTEAFF. The CDR3 nucleotides are TGTGCCAGCAGCTTAGGGGGGGTAAACACTGAAGCTTTCTTT.

This clone was seen only once. This chain connects TRBV7-2 to TRBJ2-7; D possibly corresponds to TRBD2 (6 bases). CDR1 and CDR2 from the germline V gene are SGHTA and FQGNSA. V was pared by 3 bases and J by 4 bases, with 16 bases between. The CDR3 spans 15 residues. CDR3 residues: CASSFHLVGGYEQYF. In DNA, the CDR3 is TGTGCCAGCAGCTTCCACTTGGTTGGGGGGTACGAGCAGTACTTC. Drawing the rest from reference TRBV7-2 and TRBJ2-7, the complete variable domain is GAGVSQSPSNKVTEKGKDVELRCDPISGHTALYWYRQSLGQGLEFLIYFQGNSAPDKSGLPSDRFSAERTGGSVSTLTIQRTQQEDSAVYLCASSFHLVGGYEQYFGPGTRLTVT.

The rearrangement links TRBV9 to TRBJ2-2, with 7 nucleotides matching TRBD2. J gave up 5 bases and V 0 bases, and 7 bases lay outside the gene matches. CDR1 is SGDLS, CDR2 YYNGEE, per germline. The CDR3 runs to 16 residues. CDR3 residues: CASSVGSGTTTGELFF. The CDR3 DNA reads as TGTGCCAGCAGCGTAGGGTCCGGGACTACTACCGGGGAGCTGTTTTTT.

The rearrangement joins TRBV2 to TRBJ2-3; 11 bases match TRBD2. Germline V CDR1 and CDR2: SNHLY, FYNNEI. The CDR3 extends over 17 amino acids. The V segment lost 5 bases and the J segment 5 bases; nucleotides outside the gene matches: 12. CDR3 sequence: CASSRGPLAGGQDTQYF. In nucleotides, the CDR3 is TGTGCCAGCAGTCGAGGTCCATTAGCGGGAGGGCAAGATACGCAGTATTTT. The whole variable domain, filled in from reference TRBV2 and TRBJ2-3, reads EPEVTQTPSHQVTQMGQEVILRCVPISNHLYFYWYRQILGQKVEFLVSFYNNEISEKSEIFDDQFSVERPDGSNFTLKIRSTKLEDSAMYFCASSRGPLAGGQDTQYFGPGTRLTVL.

The J gene is TRBJ1-4, the V gene TRBV18, with D hard to call. This CDR3 comprises 13 residues. Trimming removed 3 bases from V and 8 bases from J, with 10 bases in between. Germline CDR1 reads KGHSH; CDR2 reads LQKENI. The CDR3 bases are TGTGCCAGCTCACCGTCATCCCCCGAAAAACTGTTTTTT. Translated, it gives CASSPSSPEKLFF.

V usage is TRBV14 and J usage is TRBJ1-5; D gene unclear. Trimming took off 1 base at V and 6 bases at J, with 10 bases between the two ends. The germline CDR1 and CDR2 sequences are SGHDN and FVKESK. CDR3 length equals 14 residues. CDR3 in amino acids: CASSQVAGSQPQHF. The CDR3 nucleotides read TGTGCCAGCAGCCAAGTGGCAGGTTCTCAGCCCCAGCATTTT.